This paragraph covers one T cell receptor beta chain sequence. What it binds is not known. This sample stems from a study of siplizumab effects on memory and regulatory T cells. Clones were sequenced by immunoSEQ multiplex PCR, and TCRdb holds only the in-frame ones, with some missing. The sample has fewer than 100,000 clones; approximately 95% are singletons. Overall study findings and caveats: The mean Treg-derived percentage of mappable alloreactive CD4+ clones was about 71% with siplizumab compared with approximately 28% in controls. Major contributors to the alloresponse seemed to be naive T cells, which also appeared more diverse than memory cells.

From germline, CDR1 is MNHEY and CDR2 SMNVEV (reference sequence). This CDR3 region has 15 residues. With 1 base clipped from V and 5 bases from J, the junction kept 4 bases outside the gene matches. This TCR came from a human donor in good health. The chain carries TRBV27 and TRBJ2-7, with TRBD2 matching over 11 bases. Sequencing used non-Treg CD4+ T cells sorted from blood. The CDR3 is CASSLYLAGGHEQYF. CDR3 nucleotide sequence: TGTGCCAGCAGTTTATATCTAGCGGGAGGCCACGAGCAGTACTTC.